The present T cell receptor beta chain was sequenced within a study of blood T cell repertoires in COVID-19. Across the whole study: T cells, B-cell-depleted T cells, or PBMCs provided the cDNA or gDNA that served as material.

This clone occurred a few times. Enrollees, about 18 to 100 years old, lived in about two dozen US areas. The study assigned cohorts using participant-reported clinical history. CDR1 LGHNA and CDR2 YSLEER come from the germline V gene. The V segment lost 0 bases and the J segment 3 bases; nucleotides outside the gene matches: 3. The CDR3 has 15 residues. TCRdb keeps only in-frame clones here, not all; method: immunoSEQ multiplex PCR. The sample has around 330,000 clones; about 89% are singletons. This TCR came from a woman in her 40s who had recovered from COVID-19. This chain connects TRBV4-3 to TRBJ1-1; TRBD1 aligns across 8 bases. The sample comprised PBMCs or T cells enriched from blood (not recorded which). The CDR3 DNA is TGCGCCAGCAGCCAAGAGCAGGGGGCGTACACTGAAGCTTTCTTT. Translating it yields CASSQEQGAYTEAFF.